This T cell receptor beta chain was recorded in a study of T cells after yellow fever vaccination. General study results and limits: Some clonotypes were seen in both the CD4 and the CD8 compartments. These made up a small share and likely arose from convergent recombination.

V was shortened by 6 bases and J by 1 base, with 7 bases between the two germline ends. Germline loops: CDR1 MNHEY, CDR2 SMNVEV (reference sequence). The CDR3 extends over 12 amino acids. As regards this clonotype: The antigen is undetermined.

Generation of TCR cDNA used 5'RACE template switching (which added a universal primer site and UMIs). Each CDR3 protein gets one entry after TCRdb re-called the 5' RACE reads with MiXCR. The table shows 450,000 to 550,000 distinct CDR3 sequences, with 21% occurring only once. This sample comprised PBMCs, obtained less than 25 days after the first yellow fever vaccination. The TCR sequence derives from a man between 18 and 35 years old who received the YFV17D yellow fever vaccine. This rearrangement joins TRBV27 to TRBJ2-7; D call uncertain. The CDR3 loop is CASRGPSYEQYF. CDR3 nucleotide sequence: TGTGCCAGCAGGGGTCCGTCCTACGAGCAGTACTTC.